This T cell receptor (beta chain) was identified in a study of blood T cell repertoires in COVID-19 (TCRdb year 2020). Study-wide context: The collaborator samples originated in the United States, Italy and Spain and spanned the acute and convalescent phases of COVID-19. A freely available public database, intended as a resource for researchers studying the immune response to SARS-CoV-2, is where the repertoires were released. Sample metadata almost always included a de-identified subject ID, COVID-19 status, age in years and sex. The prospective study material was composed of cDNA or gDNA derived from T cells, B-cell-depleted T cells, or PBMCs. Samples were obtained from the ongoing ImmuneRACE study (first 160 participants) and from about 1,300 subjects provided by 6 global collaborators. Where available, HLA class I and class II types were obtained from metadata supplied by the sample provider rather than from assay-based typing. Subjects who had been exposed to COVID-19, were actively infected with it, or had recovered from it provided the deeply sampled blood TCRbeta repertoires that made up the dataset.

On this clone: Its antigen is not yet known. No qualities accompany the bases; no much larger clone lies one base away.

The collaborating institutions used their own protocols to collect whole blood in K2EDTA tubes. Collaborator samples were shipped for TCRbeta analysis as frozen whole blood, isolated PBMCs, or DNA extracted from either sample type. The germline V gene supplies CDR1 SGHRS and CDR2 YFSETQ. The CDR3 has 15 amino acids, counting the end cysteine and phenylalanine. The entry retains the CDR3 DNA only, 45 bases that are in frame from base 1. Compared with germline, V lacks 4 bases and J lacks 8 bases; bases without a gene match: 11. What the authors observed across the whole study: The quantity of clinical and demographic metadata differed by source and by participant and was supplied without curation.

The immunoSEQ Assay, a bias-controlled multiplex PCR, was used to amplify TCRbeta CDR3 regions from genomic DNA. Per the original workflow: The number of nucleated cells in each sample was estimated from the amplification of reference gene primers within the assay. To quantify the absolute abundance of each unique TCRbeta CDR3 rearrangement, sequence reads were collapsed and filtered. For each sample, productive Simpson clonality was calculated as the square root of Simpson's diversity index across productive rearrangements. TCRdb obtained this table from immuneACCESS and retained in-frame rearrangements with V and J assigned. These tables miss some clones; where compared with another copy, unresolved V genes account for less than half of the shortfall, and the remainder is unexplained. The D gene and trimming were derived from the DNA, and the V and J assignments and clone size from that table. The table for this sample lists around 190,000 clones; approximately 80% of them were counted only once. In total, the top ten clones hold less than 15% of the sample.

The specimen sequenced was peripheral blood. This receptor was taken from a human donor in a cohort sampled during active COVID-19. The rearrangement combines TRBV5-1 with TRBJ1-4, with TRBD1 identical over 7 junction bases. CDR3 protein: CASSNRGGAGEKLFF. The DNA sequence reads TGCGCCAGCAGCAACAGGGGTGGTGCGGGCGAAAAACTGTTTTTT.